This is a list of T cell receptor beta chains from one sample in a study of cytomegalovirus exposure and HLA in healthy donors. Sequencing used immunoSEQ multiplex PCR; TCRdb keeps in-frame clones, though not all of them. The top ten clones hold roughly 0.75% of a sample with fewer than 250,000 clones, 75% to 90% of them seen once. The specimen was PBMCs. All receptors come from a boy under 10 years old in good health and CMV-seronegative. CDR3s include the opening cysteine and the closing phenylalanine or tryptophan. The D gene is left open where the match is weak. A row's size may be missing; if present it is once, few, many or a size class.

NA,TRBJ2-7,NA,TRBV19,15,TGTGCCAGTAGTATAGCGGGGACTTCCTCCTACGAGCAGTACTTC,CASSIAGTSSYEQYF
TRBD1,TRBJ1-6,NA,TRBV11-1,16,TGTGCCAGCAGCTTCGCTACCGGGACAGGGAGTTCACCCCTCCACTTT,CASSFATGTGSSPLHF
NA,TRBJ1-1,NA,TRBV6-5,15,TGTGCCAGCAGTTACTCTTCTCCCAGGGTGGATGAAGCTTTCTTT,CASSYSSPRVDEAFF
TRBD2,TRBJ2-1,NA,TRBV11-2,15,TGTGCCAGCAGCTTCCTAGCGGGGGAGGGGGATGAGCAGTTCTTC,CASSFLAGEGDEQFF
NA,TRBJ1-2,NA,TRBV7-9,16,TGTTCCAGCAGCTCCGGGGGGACCCGGTGGAACTATGGCTACACCTTC,CSSSSGGTRWNYGYTF
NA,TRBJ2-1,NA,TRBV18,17,TGTGCCAGCTCACCATGCCGCCCCTATCCATCCTACAATGAGCAGTTCTTC,CASSPCRPYPSYNEQFF
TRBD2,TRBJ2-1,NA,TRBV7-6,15,TGTGCCAGCAGCCAACGGACTAGCGGCTACAATGAGCAGTTCTTC,CASSQRTSGYNEQFF
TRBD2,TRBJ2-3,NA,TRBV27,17,TGTGCCAGCAGTTATCGCGGACTAGCGGGACACACAGATACGCAGTATTTT,CASSYRGLAGHTDTQYF
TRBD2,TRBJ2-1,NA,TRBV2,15,TGTGCCAGCAGTGGGGGTACCGGGGGGGGCAATGAGCAGTTCTTC,CASSGGTGGGNEQFF
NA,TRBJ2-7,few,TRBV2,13,TGTGCCAGCAGTGAAGATAGCTCCTACGAGCAGTACTTC,CASSEDSSYEQYF
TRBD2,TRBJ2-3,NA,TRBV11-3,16,TGTGCCAGCAGCCTCGGGACTAGCGGGAGTGCAGATACGCAGTATTTT,CASSLGTSGSADTQYF
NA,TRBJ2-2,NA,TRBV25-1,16,TGTGCCAGCAGCCGTAGGACGGACTCGAACACCGGGGAGCTGTTTTTT,CASSRRTDSNTGELFF
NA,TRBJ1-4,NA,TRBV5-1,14,TGCGCCAGCAGCTTCTACAGCCTTAATGAAAAACTGTTTTTT,CASSFYSLNEKLFF
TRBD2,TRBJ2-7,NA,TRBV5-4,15,TGTGCCAGCAGCTCAGAAGCGGGGGGGCCGGGAGAGCAGTACTTC,CASSSEAGGPGEQYF
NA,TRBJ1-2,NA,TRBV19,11,TGTGCCAGTAGTCTAAACTATGGCTACACCTTC,CASSLNYGYTF
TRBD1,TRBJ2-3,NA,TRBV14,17,TGTGCCAGCAGCCAAGACTTTTGGGACAGAGGCACAGATACGCAGTATTTT,CASSQDFWDRGTDTQYF
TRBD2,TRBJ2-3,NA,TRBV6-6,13,TGTGCCAGCAGTCCCGGGGGGACCCCATCGCAGTATTTT,CASSPGGTPSQYF
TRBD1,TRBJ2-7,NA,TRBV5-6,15,TGTGCCAGCAGGTCGACTTCGGGACAGGGGGACGAGCAGTACTTC,CASRSTSGQGDEQYF
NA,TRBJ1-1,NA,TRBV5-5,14,TGTGCCAGCAGCGTGACAGTTTCGAACACTGAAGCTTTCTTT,CASSVTVSNTEAFF
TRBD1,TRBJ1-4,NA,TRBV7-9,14,TGTGCCAGCAGCATACAGGGGGGTGATGAAAAACTGTTTTTT,CASSIQGGDEKLFF
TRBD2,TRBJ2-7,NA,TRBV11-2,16,TGTGCCAGCAGCTTAGATGGACTAGCGGGGATCTACGAGCAGTACTTC,CASSLDGLAGIYEQYF
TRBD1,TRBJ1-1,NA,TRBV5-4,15,TGTGCCAGCAGCTTGGGGACAGGGGGTCGAACTGAAGCTTTCTTT,CASSLGTGGRTEAFF
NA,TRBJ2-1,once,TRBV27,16,TGTGCCAGCAGTTTATCAACGGGGGGCTTATTGAATGAGCAGTTCTTC,CASSLSTGGLLNEQFF
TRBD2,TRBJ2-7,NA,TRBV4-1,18,TGCGCCAGCAGCCAGAGGATCCTAGCGGCCTCAGGGCCCTACGAGCAGTACTTC,CASSQRILAASGPYEQYF
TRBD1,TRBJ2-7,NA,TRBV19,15,TGTGCCAGTAGTATCTTTCACAGGGGTGGCTACGAGCAGTACTTC,CASSIFHRGGYEQYF
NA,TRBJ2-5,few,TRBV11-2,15,TGTGCCAGCAGCGGGGGCCGGCGGATCCAAGAGACCCAGTACTTC,CASSGGRRIQETQYF
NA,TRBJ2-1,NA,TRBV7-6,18,TGTGCCAGCAGCTTAGAATCGGCGACCGACTGGCTGTCGAATGAGCAGTTCTTC,CASSLESATDWLSNEQFF
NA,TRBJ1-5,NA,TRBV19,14,TGTGCCAGTAGTATTCCACGGGGGGATCAGCCCCAGCATTTT,CASSIPRGDQPQHF
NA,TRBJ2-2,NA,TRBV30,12,TGTGCCTTGGGAGTGAACACCGGGGAGCTGTTTTTT,CALGVNTGELFF
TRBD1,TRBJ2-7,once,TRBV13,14,TGTGCCAGCAGCCCGGGACAGGAATTCTACGAGCAGTACTTC,CASSPGQEFYEQYF
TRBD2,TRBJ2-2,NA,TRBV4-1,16,TGCGCCAGCAGCCACCCTGGGGGGGTAACAACCGGGGAGCTGTTTTTT,CASSHPGGVTTGELFF
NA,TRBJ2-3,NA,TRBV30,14,TGTGCCTGGAGTGGGAGGGTGGGCACAGATACGCAGTATTTT,CAWSGRVGTDTQYF
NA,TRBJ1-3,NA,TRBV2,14,TGTGCCAGCAAGCAGGGGTTTGGTGGAAACACCATATATTTT,CASKQGFGGNTIYF
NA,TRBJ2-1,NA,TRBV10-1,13,TGCGCCAGCAGTGACCCAGGTGCTAATGAGCAGTTCTTC,CASSDPGANEQFF
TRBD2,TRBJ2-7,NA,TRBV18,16,TGTGCCAGCTCACCGGGACTAGCGGGGGGGCTCTACGAGCAGTACTTC,CASSPGLAGGLYEQYF
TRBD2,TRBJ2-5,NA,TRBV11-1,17,TGTGCCAGCAGCCCTGGGCTAGCGGGAGGGCCTGGAGAGACCCAGTACTTC,CASSPGLAGGPGETQYF
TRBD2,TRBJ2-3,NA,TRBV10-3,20,TGTGCCATCAGTAGCGGTAGGTCGGGACTAGCGGGCTTATCCACAGATACGCAGTATTTT,CAISSGRSGLAGLSTDTQYF
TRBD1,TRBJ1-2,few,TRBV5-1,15,TGCGCCAGCAGCTTGGACGGGACAGGGGGTTATGGCTACACCTTC,CASSLDGTGGYGYTF
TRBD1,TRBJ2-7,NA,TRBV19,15,TGTGCCAGTAGTATAGCGTCCGGGACAGGGAGGATCCAGTACTTC,CASSIASGTGRIQYF
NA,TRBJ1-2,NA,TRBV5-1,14,TGCGCCAGCAGCTTGGAGGGGGAGAGCTATGGCTACACCTTC,CASSLEGESYGYTF
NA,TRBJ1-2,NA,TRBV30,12,TGTGCCTGGAGTCAGTTCTTTTATGGCTACACCTTC,CAWSQFFYGYTF
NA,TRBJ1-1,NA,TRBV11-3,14,TGTGCCAGCAGCTCTAGCAGGGGGAACACTGAAGCTTTCTTT,CASSSSRGNTEAFF
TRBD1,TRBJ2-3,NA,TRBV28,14,TGTGCCAGCAGTTCAGGACAGGACACAGATACGCAGTATTTT,CASSSGQDTDTQYF
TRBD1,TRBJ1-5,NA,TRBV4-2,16,TGTGCCAGCAGCATCAGGGTCGACAGGGTTGACCAGCCCCAGCATTTT,CASSIRVDRVDQPQHF
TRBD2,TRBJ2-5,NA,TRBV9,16,TGTGCCAGCAGCGTAGATGGCGGGGGGGCCGGAGAGACCCAGTACTTC,CASSVDGGGAGETQYF